This TCR beta chain is from a study of chemoradiotherapy in HPV16-positive cancers. Points from the study as a whole: During treatment, candidate HPV-specific clones and E7-related motifs expanded in tumor. Better recurrence-free survival went with HPV-responsive T-cell expansion in HPV16-positive patients. Functional assays defining HPV-specific T cells used only a couple of HPV16-positive patients.

Repeated repertoire sampling spanned the course of chemoradiotherapy. Repertoires were generated with immunoSEQ multiplex PCR, while TCRdb's copy carries only in-frame clones and drops some. The repertoire includes approximately 58,000 clones, roughly 90% of them detected once, and approximately 3.5% sits in the top ten. Comment on this clone: Its antigen is undetermined.

After removal of 9 bases from V and 7 bases from J, the junction contained 12 bases not matched to a gene. Germline V gene data show CDR1 as MNHEY and CDR2 as SVGAGI. The CDR3 sequence is 15 residues long. Here the sequenced sample was blood, taken from a patient who underwent chemoradiotherapy. The chain links TRBV6-5 to TRBJ1-6; 7 bases line up with TRBD1. The sequence derives from a human donor with HPV-associated anogenital cancer. CDR3 amino acids: CASRQGGLGNSPLHF. The CDR3 DNA is TGTGCCAGTCGACAGGGAGGTTTAGGGAATTCACCCCTCCACTTT.